This T cell receptor (beta chain) was profiled in a study of identical twins (dated by TCRdb to the mid-2010s). In the study overall: The study deep-sequenced TCR alpha and beta repertoires from monozygotic twins, unrelated adults of various ages and cord blood to test whether fetal clonotypes persist. To rule out contamination, the twin experiments were replicated at different times with different library preparation protocols.

The CDR3 sequence holds 13 residues, the cysteine and phenylalanine included. Kept here is only the CDR3 DNA, which spans 39 bases and is read in frame from base 1. The V end gives up 9 bases and the J end 6 bases, leaving 5 bases in the junction not matched to a gene. CDR1 and CDR2, looked up from the germline V gene, are ENHRY and SYGVKD. All donors were healthy Caucasians. Three pairs of female monozygotic twins, all aged roughly 18 to 29 years, were included in the twin cohort. RNA for TCR libraries was isolated from peripheral blood mononuclear cells. Libraries were built with 5' RACE. The sequencer was an Illumina HiSeq 2000. Template switching introduced a universal primer binding site; the final cDNA contained a unique molecular identifier, enabling accurate counting of TCR cDNA molecules. Specific primers in the conserved constant-segment region were used to synthesize first-strand cDNA for the TCR alpha and beta chains. To control for contamination, each cDNA library was double barcoded with a SMART-Mk sample barcode plus Illumina barcodes. TruSeq adapter sequences and Illumina sample barcodes were added in two successive PCR steps. TCR alpha and beta cDNA libraries were sequenced on the Illumina HiSeq platform with custom primers. Turning to the authors' computational methods: MiGEC was used to process raw reads and extract unique molecular identifiers, and MiXCR was used to find CDR3 positions. Recombination models were inferred per individual with the repgenHMM and IGoR tools using an EM algorithm. The tcR package in R was used for shared clonotype analysis, with sharing normalized by the product of cloneset sizes. To study raw recombination free of thymic and clonal selection effects, out-of-frame nonproductive sequences were analyzed. TCRdb reprocessing: public reads trimmed at Q25 with fastp, clones called with MiXCR, in-frame beta chains kept. Rows merge per CDR3 protein into single entries with the most common DNA and genes. The V and J calls, along with clone size, are taken from TCRdb and not from the paper's own processing. The sample table records 700,000 to 950,000 distinct CDR3 sequences; 9% to 15% of these occur just once. Clones ranked in the top ten supply around 1.5% of the sample.

General conclusions and limits of the study: Because the same donors could not be followed over many years, the conclusions depended on cross-sectional statistical analysis. Fewer insertions were carried by abundant cord blood beta clonotypes, a similar but weaker trend appeared in young adult naive repertoires, and no such trend appeared in memory repertoires. In monozygotic twins, recombination models systematically underestimated out-of-frame TCR alpha sharing, but the models matched the sharing seen between unrelated individuals. In beta out-of-frame sequences, excess twin sharing was weaker, because having fewer shared sequences lowered the signal-to-noise ratio. Invariant T cells such as MAIT and iNKT could partly confound zero-insertion analyses, though diverse VJ usage argued against this for most clonotypes. Compared with coincidental sharing between unrelated individuals, out-of-frame TCR alpha sequences shared between twins had an excess of sequences with low generation probability.

This clonotype appeared many times. Its target antigen remains unknown. Base quality data are lacking; no much larger clone is found one base away. The sample was also linked to a second study, of yellow fever vaccine responses in identical twins. As that second paper reports: The T cell response to vaccination in identical twins was reported by the authors to appear partly convergent and partly personalized. Focusing on identical twins, the study followed the T cell clones that responded to the vaccine, and did so with precision.

The specimen was PBMCs. This TCR was recovered from a woman between 18 and 29 years old in good health. This receptor chain uses TRBV10-3 and TRBJ2-1, and TRBD1 matches 10 of the central bases. CDR3 reads: CAITGQGSNEQFF. The base sequence is TGTGCCATTACGGGACAGGGGAGCAATGAGCAGTTCTTC.